Below are 12 T cell receptor beta chains sequenced from a single sample in a study of blood T cell repertoires in COVID-19. Assay: immunoSEQ multiplex PCR; the TCRdb copy retains only in-frame clones and omits some. Altogether hundreds of thousands of clones are present, around 88% being singletons, with the ten largest covering 6% to 7%. Sequencing input: PBMCs or T cells enriched from blood (not recorded which). The source is a woman aged 40 to 50 who had recovered from COVID-19.

This clone was found once. The V and J genes are TRBV25-1 and TRBJ2-7; 10 bases match TRBD1. Germline CDR1 and CDR2: MGHDK and SYGVNS. V shed 5 bases, J shed 4 bases, and the junction held 2 bases outside the gene matches. There are 13 residues in the CDR3. For the CDR3, the DNA is TGTGCCAGCAGTCGGGGACAGGGGTACGAGCAGTACTTC. Protein sequence: CASSRGQGYEQYF.

This chain joins TRBV2 and TRBJ2-7; 9 bases line up with TRBD2. V trimming: 7 bases; J trimming: 12 bases; junction bases outside the gene matches: 10. There are 12 residues in the CDR3. CDR1 and CDR2 (germline): SNHLY, FYNNEI. The CDR3 nucleotides read TGTGCCAGCATCAGGGCGGGAGGGCCACTGTACTTC. This gives the protein CASIRAGGPLYF.

This chain uses TRBV3-1 (or the pseudogene TRBV3-2) with TRBJ2-1; TRBD2 matches 11 bases. CDR1 is LGHDT and CDR2 is YNNKEL in the germline V gene (reference sequence). The CDR3 is 18 amino acids. The V and J ends lost 5 bases and 3 bases, in that order; junction bases with no gene match: 12. The CDR3 coding sequence is TGTGCCAGCAGCTACTCGGGACTAGCGGAGTCGTACTACAATGAGCAGTTCTTC. This encodes CASSYSGLAESYYNEQFF.

V gene TRBV7-6 combines with J gene TRBJ2-2; 13 nucleotides agree with TRBD2. Trimming removed 3 bases from V and 3 bases from J; junction bases left unmatched: 1. Germline-derived CDR1 and CDR2 are SGHVS and FNYEAQ. The CDR3 length is 16 residues. CDR3 sequence reads: CASSFGLAGDTGELFF. CDR3 sequence (DNA): TGTGCCAGCAGCTTCGGACTAGCGGGAGACACCGGGGAGCTGTTTTTT.

The chain uses TRBV11-2 and TRBJ1-4, with D possibly being TRBD1 (5 bases). Germline V gene lookup returns CDR1 SGHAT and CDR2 FQNNGV. V gave up 2 bases and J gave up 12 bases, with 19 bases separating them. The CDR3 spans 15 residues. The CDR3 DNA follows: TGTGCCAGCAGCTTATTGCGGGATGGTGCGGGGGAACTGTTTTTT. It is translated as CASSLLRDGAGELFF. Variable domain in full (rest from reference TRBV11-2 and TRBJ1-4): EAGVAQSPRYKIIEKRQSVAFWCNPISGHATLYWYQQILGQGPKLLIQFQNNGVVDDSQLPKDRFSAERLKGVDSTLKIQPAKLEDSAVYLCASSLLRDGAGELFFGSGTQLSVL.

This chain connects TRBV7-2 to TRBJ2-6; TRBD2 agrees at 9 bases. This CDR3 contains 19 residues. Germline CDR1 and CDR2: SGHTA and FQGNSA. Trimming cost V 4 bases and J 0 bases; bases outside gene matches: 10. For the CDR3, the DNA is TGTGCCAGCAGCTCCGAAGCGGGAGGTTTCACCTCTGGGGCCAACGTCCTGACTTTC. It encodes CASSSEAGGFTSGANVLTF.

This clone was seen once. The genes are TRBV3-1 (or the pseudogene TRBV3-2) and TRBJ2-3, with D tentatively TRBD2 (5 bases). This CDR3 region has 12 residues. Trimming took 5 bases from V and 5 from J, leaving 8 bases between them. The V gene's germline CDR1 is LGHDT and CDR2 YNNKEL (reference sequence). DNA for the CDR3: TGTGCCAGCAGCGGCGAGGGAGATACGCAGTATTTT. The encoded protein is CASSGEGDTQYF.

This chain joins TRBV27 and TRBJ1-2; tentative D call: TRBD1 (6 bases). The CDR3 sequence is 15 residues long. Germline V gene data show CDR1 as MNHEY and CDR2 as SMNVEV (reference sequence). The germline V and J ends were trimmed by 6 bases and 0 bases, with 14 bases remaining between them. This chain's CDR3 is CASSQQGNANYGYTF. The CDR3 coding sequence is TGTGCCAGCAGCCAACAGGGAAATGCTAACTATGGCTACACCTTC.

This chain links TRBV5-4 with TRBJ2-3, with a weak D call TRBD2 (5 bases). This CDR3 has 15 residues. Trimming cost V 4 bases and J 0 bases, with 12 bases left between them. CDR1 and CDR2 from the germline V gene are SGHNT and YYREEE (reference sequence). The CDR3 DNA reads as TGTGCCAGCAGCCCCGGGGAGCCTAGCACAGATACGCAGTATTTT. It encodes CASSPGEPSTDTQYF.

The chain recombines TRBV4-2 with TRBJ2-3, with TRBD2 matching over 12 bases. The germline CDR1 and CDR2 sequences are LGHNA and YNFKEQ. This CDR3 comprises 16 residues. Trimming cost V 5 bases and J 2 bases; bases outside gene matches: 5. CDR3 sequence: CASSIRTSGDTDTQYF. The CDR3 DNA reads TGTGCCAGCAGCATACGGACTAGCGGGGACACAGATACGCAGTATTTT.

The chain has TRBV7-3 and TRBJ2-5; D is undetermined. CDR1 and CDR2 from the germline V gene are SGHTA and FQGTGA. Trimming took off 5 bases at V and 2 bases at J, with 9 bases between the two ends. This CDR3 has 13 residues. The CDR3 region is CASSLTLQETQYF. The CDR3 DNA follows: TGTGCCAGCAGCCTTACTCTTCAAGAGACCCAGTACTTC.

The chain has TRBV5-1 and TRBJ2-3; 12 bases map to TRBD2. This CDR3 contains 16 residues. Germline assignment: CDR1 SGHRS and CDR2 YFSETQ. The V segment lost 0 bases and the J segment 5 bases; nucleotides outside the gene matches: 4. The CDR3 loop reads CASSLGLAGGRDTQYF. The CDR3 DNA sequence: TGCGCCAGCAGCTTGGGGCTAGCGGGAGGGCGAGATACGCAGTATTTT.